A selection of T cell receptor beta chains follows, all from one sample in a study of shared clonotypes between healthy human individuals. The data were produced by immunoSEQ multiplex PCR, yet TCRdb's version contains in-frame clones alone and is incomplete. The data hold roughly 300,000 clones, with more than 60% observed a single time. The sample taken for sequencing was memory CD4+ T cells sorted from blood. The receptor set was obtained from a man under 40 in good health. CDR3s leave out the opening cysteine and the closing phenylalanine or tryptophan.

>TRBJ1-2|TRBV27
ASSLYSTRGEYGYT
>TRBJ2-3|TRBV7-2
ASSPYSKPGTQY
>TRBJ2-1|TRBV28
ASSLSSGRALLSYNEQF
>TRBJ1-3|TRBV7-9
ASSPQSTGRGNTIY
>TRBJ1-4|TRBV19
ASRQNRARLEKLF
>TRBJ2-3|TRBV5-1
ASSLEALPTDTQY
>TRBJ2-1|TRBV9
ASSPSDYNEQF
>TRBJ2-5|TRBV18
ASSVTGEGGTQY
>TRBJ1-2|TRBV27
ASSPLRTGGQKSRGYT
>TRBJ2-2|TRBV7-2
ASSFETTASGELF
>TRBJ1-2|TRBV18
ASSPSGQGHYGYT
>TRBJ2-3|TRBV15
ATSSGEVWTSGRLDTQY
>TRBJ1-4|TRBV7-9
ASSPQGANEKLF
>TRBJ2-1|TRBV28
ASSGVLFSYNEQF
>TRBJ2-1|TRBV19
ASTPPGGSYNEQF
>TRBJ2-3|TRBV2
ASSEGRGRVEDTQY
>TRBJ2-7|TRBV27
ASSVGQGYSYEQY
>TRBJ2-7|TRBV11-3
ASSLRGAAEQY
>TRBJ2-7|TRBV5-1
ASSLTYRTATEQY
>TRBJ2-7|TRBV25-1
ASSPGTSLYEQY
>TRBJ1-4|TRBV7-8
ASSLGPPGLNEKLF
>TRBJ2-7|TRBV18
ASSPNLWEQY
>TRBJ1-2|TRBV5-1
ASSLAGTNYGYT